This T cell receptor (beta chain) was recorded in a study of response to subunit inactivated influenza vaccine. The CDR3 runs to 12 residues. CDR1 is SQVTM, CDR2 ANQGSEA, per germline. Losses at the gene ends were 6 bases for V and 5 bases for J; bases not matched to a gene: 5. Study-wide results and caveats: Researchers suggested that each seasonal influenza vaccination recruits few new T cells.

MiXCR, run by TCRdb on the RT-PCR reads, gives a single entry per CDR3 protein. The sample holds around 500,000 distinct CDR3 sequences, over 9.5% seen once. About this clonotype itself: Antigen: not known.

The source is a man aged 45-60 years who received an inactivated influenza vaccine. The chain combines TRBV29-1 with TRBJ2-7, with 9 bases that match TRBD2. The material was PBMCs from blood, obtained 45 days after vaccination. In nucleotides, the CDR3 is TGCAGCGTGGGCGGGGGGGGGCACGAGCAGTACTTC. Amino acids: CSVGGGGHEQYF.